The 19 T cell receptor beta chains below were found in one sample sequenced in a study of blood T cell repertoires in COVID-19. Here immunoSEQ multiplex PCR was the method, and the copy in TCRdb shows in-frame clones only, minus some. The sample holds about 52,000 clones, about four fifths seen once. Sequenced: peripheral blood. These receptors originate from a man in his 70s with active COVID-19.

The rearrangement joins TRBV28 to TRBJ1-5, with 7 bases fitting TRBD1. Per the germline V gene, CDR1 is MDHEN and CDR2 is SYDVKM. The CDR3 totals 16 residues. Germline trimming cut 8 bases from V and 1 base from J; bases unmatched to any gene: 11. The CDR3 bases are TGTGCCAGCGAGGGCGAGGGGGCTTGGAGCAATCAGCCCCAGCATTTT. Translation gives CASEGEGAWSNQPQHF.

J is TRBJ2-5 and V is TRBV7-9; no clear D gene. CDR1 SEHNR and CDR2 FQNEAQ come from the germline V gene (reference sequence). The CDR3 runs 12 residues. The V and J ends lost 3 bases and 5 bases respectively, with 7 bases between them. Written as DNA, the CDR3 is TGTGCCAGCAGCTTGAGTGGTGAGACCCAGTACTTC. It specifies CASSLSGETQYF.

This chain connects TRBV27 to TRBJ2-1, with D maybe TRBD2 (6 bases). This CDR3 is 15 amino acids long. The V gene lost 5 bases and the J gene lost 0 bases, with 11 bases spanning the gap. In germline, CDR1 is MNHEY, CDR2 SMNVEV (reference sequence). CDR3 loop: CASSEEGGSYNEQFF. The CDR3 nucleotides read TGTGCCAGCAGTGAGGAGGGAGGCTCCTACAATGAGCAGTTCTTC.

CDR3 DNA sequence: TGTGCCAGCAGTTTAAGGGGGCTTGCGACTGAAGCTTTCTTT. Residues: CASSLRGLATEAFF. J is TRBJ1-1 and V is TRBV27, with TRBD1 identical over 7 bases. V was clipped by 2 bases and J by 5 bases; unmatched bases: 5. This CDR3 is 14 amino acids long. From germline, CDR1 is MNHEY and CDR2 SMNVEV (reference sequence).

The chain uses TRBV6-2 or TRBV6-3 and TRBJ2-3; D might be TRBD2 (6 bases). CDR3 length equals 14 residues. V shed 2 bases and J shed 5 bases, with 11 bases lying between them. Looked up from germline, CDR1 is MNHEY and CDR2 is SVGEGT. CDR3 DNA: TGTGCCAGCAGTTACGGAGGGTTTGTAGATACGCAGTATTTT. Residues: CASSYGGFVDTQYF.

The chain combines TRBV7-3 with TRBJ2-3; 9 nucleotides line up with TRBD2. With 6 bases clipped from V and 0 bases from J, the junction kept 13 bases outside the gene matches. The CDR3 spans 18 residues. CDR1 is SGHTA, CDR2 FQGTGA, per germline. CDR3 residues: CASSPVGSGGRSTDTQYF. The CDR3 DNA is TGTGCCAGCAGTCCAGTCGGTAGCGGGGGTCGAAGCACAGATACGCAGTATTTT.

The V and J genes are TRBV5-6 and TRBJ2-3, with D unresolved. V lost 0 bases and J lost 3, with 8 bases in between. The CDR3 sequence is 14 residues long. The germline V gene has CDR1 SGHDT and CDR2 YYEEEE. The DNA of the CDR3 is TGTGCCAGCAGCTTGGCCGTTAGTACAGATACGCAGTATTTT. Translated: CASSLAVSTDTQYF.

The genes are TRBV7-6 and TRBJ2-2; TRBD2 agrees at 10 bases. Germline CDR1 and CDR2: SGHVS and FNYEAQ. With V trimmed by 1 base and J by 5 bases, 7 bases remained unmatched. CDR3 length equals 17 residues. DNA of the CDR3: TGTGCCAGCAGCTTAGGTCCCAGCGGGGGGGTAACCGGGGAGCTGTTTTTT. Protein: CASSLGPSGGVTGELFF. Together with reference TRBV7-6 and TRBJ2-2, the CDR3 gives the full variable domain: GAGVSQSPRYKVTKRGQDVALRCDPISGHVSLYWYRQALGQGPEFLTYFNYEAQQDKSGLPNDRFSAERPEGSISTLTIQRTEQRDSAMYRCASSLGPSGGVTGELFFGEGSRLTVL.

This clone appeared once. This chain connects TRBV4-3 to TRBJ1-2; D uncertain. V was trimmed by 0 bases and J by 1 base, leaving 6 bases between them. CDR1 is LGHNA and CDR2 is YSLEER in the germline V gene. The length of the CDR3 is 14 residues. DNA of the CDR3: TGCGCCAGCAGCCAAGAATACAGTAACTATGGCTACACCTTC. It translates to CASSQEYSNYGYTF.

The chain couples TRBV5-8 to TRBJ1-6, with D unclear. The germline V gene encodes CDR1 SGHTS and CDR2 YDEGEE. The ends were cut back, 4 bases at V and 0 bases at J, with 11 bases in the middle. The CDR3 has 16 residues. The CDR3 region is CASSRFSLSYNSPLHF. The CDR3 DNA reads TGTGCCAGCAGCCGTTTCAGTCTCTCCTATAATTCACCCCTCCACTTT.

This sequence joins TRBV19 and TRBJ1-5, with D perhaps matching TRBD1 (6 bases). Trimming pared 6 bases from V and 4 bases from J, leaving 10 bases between. CDR3 length equals 13 residues. The germline gives CDR1 LNHDA, CDR2 SQIVND (reference sequence). The CDR3 region has the DNA TGTGCCAGTAGCTTACAGGGAAATCAGCCCCAGCATTTT. Translating it yields CASSLQGNQPQHF. Drawing the rest from reference TRBV19 and TRBJ1-5, the complete variable domain is DGGITQSPKYLFRKEGQNVTLSCEQNLNHDAMYWYRQDPGQGLRLIYYSQIVNDFQKGDIAEGYSVSREKKESFPLTVTSAQKNPTAFYLCASSLQGNQPQHFGDGTRLSIL.

This rearrangement joins TRBV5-5 to TRBJ1-1; 9 bases agree with TRBD1. The V gene end was trimmed by 0 bases and the J gene end by 11 bases; junction bases not matched to a gene: 8. Per the germline V gene, CDR1 is SGHKS and CDR2 is YYEKEE (reference sequence). This CDR3 contains 14 residues. CDR3 amino acids: CASSLGLGQGKAFF. Here the CDR3 DNA reads TGTGCCAGCAGCTTGGGTTTGGGACAGGGTAAGGCTTTCTTT.

V is TRBV7-6 and J is TRBJ2-7, with D possibly being TRBD1 (6 bases). V shed 1 base and J shed 0 bases, with 13 bases lying between them. The CDR3 runs to 16 residues. From germline, CDR1 is SGHVS and CDR2 FNYEAQ. The CDR3 sequence is CASSLGIGGSSYEQYF. CDR3 sequence (DNA): TGTGCCAGCAGCTTAGGGATAGGGGGAAGCTCCTACGAGCAGTACTTC.

The gene calls are TRBV10-3 and TRBJ2-7, with a tentative D call TRBD1 (6 bases). The CDR3 has 12 residues. The V gene lost 5 bases and the J gene lost 3 bases, with 8 bases spanning the gap. The germline V gene encodes CDR1 ENHRY and CDR2 SYGVKD. This CDR3 reads CAISLGGYEQYF. The CDR3 DNA reads TGTGCCATCAGTCTAGGGGGCTACGAGCAGTACTTC.

This chain connects TRBV7-9 to TRBJ2-3, with a weak D call TRBD2 (6 bases). The CDR3 has 15 amino acids. Trimming cost V 3 bases and J 6 bases, with 16 bases left between them. The V gene's germline CDR1 is SEHNR and CDR2 FQNEAQ (reference sequence). In DNA, the CDR3 is TGTGCCAGCAGCTTTACACTAGCCCCCACGGATACGCAGTATTTT. Translation: CASSFTLAPTDTQYF. The entire variable domain, with the rest obtained from reference TRBV7-9 and TRBJ2-3, is as follows: DTGVSQNPRHKITKRGQNVTFRCDPISEHNRLYWYRQTLGQGPEFLTYFQNEAQLEKSRLLSDRFSAERPKGSFSTLEIQRTEQGDSAMYLCASSFTLAPTDTQYFGPGTRLTVL.

The chain couples TRBV4-3 to TRBJ1-2; 10 nucleotides align to TRBD1. J gave up 6 bases and V 3 bases, and 4 bases lay outside the gene matches. The CDR3 consists of 14 residues. Germline-derived CDR1 and CDR2 are LGHNA and YSLEER. The CDR3 nucleotides read TGCGCCAGCAGCCAGACCGGGACAGGGGATGGCTACACCTTC. Its translation: CASSQTGTGDGYTF.

The chain joins TRBV28 to TRBJ1-2; 9 bases fit TRBD1. Losses at the gene ends were 7 bases for V and 4 bases for J; bases not matched to a gene: 7. This CDR3 has 14 residues. Germline V gene sequence: CDR1 MDHEN, CDR2 SYDVKM. The CDR3 protein is CASTEGQGTYGYTF. The CDR3 region has the DNA TGTGCCAGCACGGAAGGACAGGGGACCTATGGCTACACCTTC.

This chain joins TRBV27 and TRBJ2-2, with D tentatively TRBD1 (5 bases). There are 15 residues in the CDR3. From germline, CDR1 is MNHEY and CDR2 SMNVEV (reference sequence). Between the trimmed V and J ends, which lost 3 bases and 4 bases, there was a span of 12 bases. The CDR3 protein is CASSFIGHLTGELFF. CDR3 in DNA: TGTGCCAGCAGTTTTATAGGACACCTCACCGGGGAGCTGTTTTTT.

This rearrangement joins TRBV7-6 to TRBJ2-5; 11 bases map to TRBD2. There are 15 residues in the CDR3. V dropped 3 bases and J dropped 4; count of bases not matched to a gene: 4. Germline V gene lookup returns CDR1 SGHVS and CDR2 FNYEAQ. DNA for the CDR3: TGTGCCAGCAGCTTGGGTAGCGGGGGGGTAGAGACCCAGTACTTC. The encoded protein is CASSLGSGGVETQYF.